Below are 13 T cell receptor beta chains sequenced from a single sample in a study of PD-1 blockade in mismatch repair-deficient tumors. Using immunoSEQ multiplex PCR, the repertoire was profiled, and TCRdb retains in-frame clones only, with some absent. The repertoire holds more than 40,000 clones, with roughly 80% as singletons. The source material was peripheral blood, sampled approximately 18 weeks after starting pembrolizumab. The receptors originated from an adult with mismatch repair-deficient cancer.

Only one count was recorded for this clone. This chain uses TRBV29-1 with TRBJ2-4; 7 positions agree with TRBD2. The ends lost 1 base at V and 0 bases at J; junction bases unmatched: 0. CDR3 size: 14 residues. Germline V lookup: CDR1 SQVTM, CDR2 ANQGSEA. CDR3 coding DNA: TGCAGCGTTGAAGGGGGGGGAGCCAAAAACATTCAGTACTTC. Amino acids: CSVEGGGAKNIQYF.

The CDR3 DNA sequence: TGCGCCAGCAGCCCCGGACAGGGGAACACTGAAGCTTTCTTT. This translates into CASSPGQGNTEAFF. The gene calls are TRBV5-1 and TRBJ1-1; TRBD1 agrees at 8 bases. The CDR3 covers 14 residues. J lost 1 base, V lost 4 bases, and 3 bases had no gene match. The germline V gene encodes CDR1 SGHRS and CDR2 YFSETQ.

This clone was recorded only once. The genes are TRBV5-1 and TRBJ1-4, with D perhaps TRBD1 (6 bases). V lost 0 bases and J 7 bases, leaving 13 bases between the germline ends. Germline V gene sequence: CDR1 SGHRS, CDR2 YFSETQ. CDR3 length equals 15 residues. The CDR3 region has the DNA TGCGCCAGCAGCTTGGGACAACAGGGAAGTGAAAAACTGTTTTTT. Translated: CASSLGQQGSEKLFF.

This chain joins TRBV18 and TRBJ2-3; no reliable D call. V was pared by 0 bases and J by 0 bases, with 10 bases between. Germline lookup yields CDR1 KGHSH and CDR2 LQKENI. This CDR3 has 16 amino acids. CDR3 bases: TGTGCCAGCTCACCACCCTCGGACCCAAGCACAGATACGCAGTATTTT. The encoded protein is CASSPPSDPSTDTQYF.

The chain joins TRBV7-9 to TRBJ2-1, with TRBD2 as a possible D gene (5 bases). Germline loops: CDR1 SEHNR, CDR2 FQNEAQ (reference sequence). The CDR3 spans 15 residues. The V end lost 2 bases, the J end lost 0 bases, and 8 bases lay between the germline ends. This CDR3 is CASSLRGSSYNEQFF. For the CDR3, the DNA is TGTGCCAGCAGCTTAAGAGGGTCCTCCTACAATGAGCAGTTCTTC.

The chain joins TRBV13 to TRBJ1-2, with unresolved D. The CDR3 has 13 amino acids. Trimming stripped 3 bases from V and 4 bases from J, with 9 bases between. Germline V gene data show CDR1 as PRHDT and CDR2 as FYEKMQ (reference sequence). CDR3 nucleotides: TGTGCCAGCAGCTTGCCAAGCGTCTATGGCTACACCTTC. It is translated as CASSLPSVYGYTF.

Details on this clone: Germline is not matched at one junction end, which may reflect a read error. The rearrangement joins TRBV5-4 to TRBJ1-1; D is undetermined. Per germline, CDR1 SGHNT and CDR2 YYREEE (reference sequence). CDR3 length: 13 amino acids. Written as DNA, the CDR3 is TGTGCCAGCAGCTTGGTATCTGGCAGCGCGACTTTGTTT. It specifies CASSLVSGSATLF.

This rearrangement joins TRBV5-1 to TRBJ2-1; D call uncertain. Trimming pared 1 base from V and 4 bases from J, leaving 12 bases between. Germline V gives CDR1 SGHRS, CDR2 YFSETQ. The CDR3 has 15 amino acids. The CDR3 reads CASSLQSRLYNEQFF. CDR3 sequence (DNA): TGCGCCAGCAGCTTGCAGAGCCGTTTGTACAATGAGCAGTTCTTC.

This clone has more than one count but fewer than ten. The rearrangement uses TRBV7-9 and TRBJ1-4; D remains unclear. CDR3 length equals 14 residues. Per germline, CDR1 SEHNR and CDR2 FQNEAQ (reference sequence). The V end was cut by 5 bases, the J end by 4 bases, with 11 bases between. In DNA form, the CDR3 reads TGTGCCAGCAGCCCCGAGCTTTTTAATGAAAAACTGTTTTTT. Protein product: CASSPELFNEKLFF.

In DNA form, the CDR3 reads TGTGCCAGCAGCTTAGATCGAGTCAATGAGCAGTTCTTC. It specifies CASSLDRVNEQFF. The V and J genes are TRBV11-3 and TRBJ2-1; D is unresolved. The CDR3 is 13 residues long. V lost 0 bases to trimming and J lost 6 bases, with 6 bases between them. Germline CDR1 SGHNT, CDR2 YENEEA.

The chain links TRBV27 to TRBJ2-3; D call uncertain. Trimming pared 3 bases from V and 4 bases from J, leaving 5 bases between. Germline CDR1 and CDR2: MNHEY and SMNVEV (reference sequence). This CDR3 comprises 12 residues. The CDR3 DNA sequence: TGTGCCAGCAGTTTTAGGTCAGATACGCAGTATTTT. It is translated as CASSFRSDTQYF.

The V call is TRBV19, the J call TRBJ2-3, with 7 positions matching TRBD1. CDR3 size: 15 residues. After removal of 8 bases from V and 2 bases from J, the junction contained 10 bases not matched to a gene. Germline V gene sequence: CDR1 LNHDA, CDR2 SQIVND (reference sequence). The CDR3 nucleotides read TGTGCCAGTGGTACGGGACAGCACTACACAGATACGCAGTATTTT. Amino acid sequence: CASGTGQHYTDTQYF. The entire variable domain, with the rest obtained from reference TRBV19 and TRBJ2-3, is as follows: DGGITQSPKYLFRKEGQNVTLSCEQNLNHDAMYWYRQDPGQGLRLIYYSQIVNDFQKGDIAEGYSVSREKKESFPLTVTSAQKNPTAFYLCASGTGQHYTDTQYFGPGTRLTVL.

The rearrangement uses TRBV18 and TRBJ2-2, with D hard to call. The CDR3 runs to 15 residues. The V gene lost 0 bases and the J gene lost 0 bases, with 5 bases spanning the gap. From germline, CDR1 is KGHSH and CDR2 LQKENI. CDR3 nucleotide sequence: TGTGCCAGCTCACCACCAGGGACGAACACCGGGGAGCTGTTTTTT. Translated, it gives CASSPPGTNTGELFF.